The rows below give T cell receptor beta chains drawn from one sample of a study of early T cells in non-severe SARS-CoV-2 infection. TCRdb re-derived calls from the 5' RACE reads in MiXCR, one entry per CDR3 protein. The data hold some 90,000 distinct CDR3 sequences, with just under 15% observed a single time. Sample: whole blood. These receptors were taken from an adult who was a healthcare worker with PCR-confirmed SARS-CoV-2 infection or an uninfected control (not recorded which). Both conserved end residues are part of each CDR3. The D gene is left open where the match is weak. Only some rows state a clone size, as once, few, many or a class for expanded clones.

j_call d_call v_call clone_size cdr3_length cdr3_aa cdr3_nt
TRBJ2-7 . TRBV4-3 few 14 CASSLDEGAYEQYF TGCGCCAGCAGCCTGGACGAAGGAGCCTACGAGCAGTACTTC
TRBJ2-2 . TRBV10-2 few 16 CASSELVPRNTGELFF TGCGCCAGCAGTGAGTTAGTCCCCCGGAACACCGGGGAGCTGTTTTTT
TRBJ1-5 . TRBV20-1 . 15 CSARVPAGAGQPQHF TGCAGTGCTAGAGTGCCAGCAGGGGCGGGTCAGCCCCAGCATTTT
TRBJ2-5 . TRBV9 few 14 CASSVDAGLETQYF TGTGCCAGCAGCGTAGACGCGGGACTTGAGACCCAGTACTTC
TRBJ2-5 . TRBV24-1 few 15 CATSAGADPKETQYF TGTGCCACCAGTGCCGGGGCCGACCCGAAAGAGACCCAGTACTTC
TRBJ1-5 . TRBV18 . 14 CASSPMRADQPQHF TGTGCCAGCTCACCAATGAGGGCGGATCAGCCCCAGCATTTT
TRBJ2-3 . TRBV9 few 14 CASSERGVADTQYF TGTGCCAGCAGCGAGAGGGGGGTGGCGGATACGCAGTATTTT
TRBJ2-7 . TRBV2 . 15 CASSEYSGNVSEQYF TGTGCCAGCAGTGAATATTCGGGGAATGTAAGCGAGCAGTACTTC
TRBJ2-1 TRBD2 TRBV14 many 16 CASSHETSGRYNEQFF TGTGCCAGCAGCCATGAGACTAGCGGGAGGTACAATGAGCAGTTCTTC
TRBJ2-1 . TRBV20-1 . 13 CSAGANSANEQFF TGCAGTGCTGGGGCCAATTCGGCCAATGAGCAGTTCTTC
TRBJ1-1 . TRBV28 . 13 CASRQQMNTEAFF TGTGCCAGCAGACAGCAGATGAACACTGAAGCTTTCTTT
TRBJ2-1 TRBD1 TRBV11-2 . 13 CASTGQGIHEQFF TGTGCCAGCACCGGACAGGGTATACATGAGCAGTTCTTC
TRBJ1-1 . TRBV18 few 15 CASSPDGLKNTEAFF TGTGCCAGCTCACCAGACGGACTTAAGAACACTGAAGCTTTCTTT
TRBJ2-5 . TRBV29-1 many 12 CSVLKGMETQYF TGCAGCGTTCTTAAGGGGATGGAGACCCAGTACTTC
TRBJ1-2 . TRBV24-1 . 12 CATSAPGAPYTF TGTGCCACCAGTGCTCCGGGGGCTCCCTACACCTTC
TRBJ2-7 TRBD2 TRBV5-8 . 14 CASSRSGRGYEQYF TGTGCCAGCAGTCGGAGCGGGAGAGGGTACGAGCAGTACTTC
TRBJ2-5 TRBD2 TRBV6-6 . 17 CASSYPRGLAAIETQYF TGTGCCAGCAGTTACCCCCGAGGACTAGCGGCGATAGAGACCCAGTACTTC
TRBJ2-3 . TRBV7-2 many 15 CASSLNLIPTDTQYF TGTGCCAGCAGCTTAAACCTGATACCCACAGATACGCAGTATTTT
TRBJ2-1 . TRBV5-1 few 12 CASSFRYNEQFF TGCGCCAGCAGCTTTAGGTACAATGAGCAGTTCTTC
TRBJ1-5 . TRBV2 few 15 CASSSPQTNNQPQHF TGTGCCAGCAGTTCACCTCAGACCAATAACCAGCCCCAGCATTTT
TRBJ2-2 TRBD1 TRBV10-2 few 15 CASSRRQGGTGELFF TGCGCCAGCAGCCGAAGACAGGGGGGCACCGGGGAGCTGTTTTTT
TRBJ2-7 . TRBV6-5 . 13 CASSYASPYEQYF TGTGCCAGCAGTTACGCGAGTCCCTACGAGCAGTACTTC
TRBJ1-5 TRBD1 TRBV5-1 . 13 CASSEQGVEPQHF TGCGCCAGCAGCGAACAGGGGGTTGAGCCCCAGCATTTT